The 12 T cell receptor beta chains presented below share a single source sample, sequenced in a study of blood T cell repertoires in COVID-19 (dated by TCRdb to 2018 to 2021). Libraries came from the immunoSEQ multiplex PCR assay. TCRdb provides this immuneACCESS table in a form limited to in-frame rearrangements. Some clones are lacking; in checked studies, under half of them reflect an unresolved V gene, and why the rest are absent is not known. This sample comprises approximately 180,000 clones, approximately 85% of them detected only once. Jointly, the top ten make up around 3.3% of the sample. The sample was peripheral blood. The receptors shown here come from a man aged 60 to 75 with acute or convalescent COVID-19.

This chain uses TRBV24-1 with TRBJ1-1; D is unclear. Germline lookup yields CDR1 KGHDR and CDR2 SFDVKD. The CDR3 runs to 14 residues. The germline V and J ends were trimmed by 7 bases and 0 bases, with 11 bases remaining between them. The CDR3 reads CATRAQRLNTEAFF. The DNA for the CDR3 is TGTGCCACCAGAGCTCAAAGATTGAACACTGAAGCTTTCTTT.

This chain links TRBV14 with TRBJ2-7; D is possibly TRBD1 (5 bases). This CDR3 contains 14 residues. The V gene's germline CDR1 is SGHDN and CDR2 FVKESK. Between the trimmed V and J ends, which lost 1 base and 2 bases, there was a span of 9 bases. Written as DNA, the CDR3 is TGTGCCAGCAGCCAAGCAGGGCAGACCTACGAGCAGTACTTC. It yields the protein CASSQAGQTYEQYF.

The V call is TRBV2, the J call TRBJ2-5; 9 bases fit TRBD1. There are 14 residues in the CDR3. Germline V gene sequence: CDR1 SNHLY, CDR2 FYNNEI. V trimming: 6 bases; J trimming: 4 bases; junction bases outside the gene matches: 6. Here the CDR3 reads CASRVTGGVETQYF. The CDR3 nucleotides are TGTGCCAGCAGGGTCACAGGGGGCGTAGAGACCCAGTACTTC. Full variable domain (outside the CDR3, taken from reference TRBV2 and TRBJ2-5): EPEVTQTPSHQVTQMGQEVILRCVPISNHLYFYWYRQILGQKVEFLVSFYNNEISEKSEIFDDQFSVERPDGSNFTLKIRSTKLEDSAMYFCASRVTGGVETQYFGPGTRLLVL.

The chain combines TRBV2 with TRBJ2-1; 15 nucleotides agree with TRBD2. After removal of 4 bases from V and 9 bases from J, the junction contained 10 bases not matched to a gene. This CDR3 comprises 17 residues. The V gene's germline CDR1 is SNHLY and CDR2 FYNNEI. The CDR3 protein is CASSGTSGRASYSEQFF. In nucleotides, the CDR3 is TGTGCCAGCAGTGGGACTAGCGGGAGGGCCTCGTATAGTGAGCAGTTCTTC.

Comments on this clone: Within the sample, other DNA sequences also encode this same CDR3. This chain links TRBV5-1 with TRBJ2-2; D unresolved. Germline lookup yields CDR1 SGHRS and CDR2 YFSETQ. V gave up 0 bases and J gave up 3 bases, with 3 bases separating them. This CDR3 has 13 amino acids. The CDR3 bases are TGCGCCAGCAGCTTGGGAGACACCGGGGAGCTGTTTTTT. Its protein is CASSLGDTGELFF.

The V call is TRBV6-5, the J call TRBJ2-4, with D tentatively TRBD2 (5 bases). The CDR3 consists of 13 residues. CDR1 and CDR2 (germline): MNHEY, SVGAGI. The CDR3: CSTRQASQNIQYF. The CDR3 bases are TGTTCCACCCGGCAGGCTAGCCAAAACATTCAGTACTTC.

The chain employs TRBV19 and TRBJ1-5; TRBD1 matches at 7 bases. Germline CDR1 LNHDA, CDR2 SQIVND (reference sequence). CDR3 length: 13 amino acids. J lost 7 bases, V lost 7 bases, and 7 bases had no gene match. CDR3 residues: CASTIKGGQPQHF. The CDR3 DNA reads as TGTGCCAGTACCATTAAAGGGGGCCAGCCCCAGCATTTT.

J is TRBJ2-1 and V is TRBV11-3; 9 nucleotides align to TRBD1. This CDR3 is built from 15 residues. V lost 4 bases, J lost 4 bases, and 5 bases stayed unmatched. The V gene's germline CDR1 is SGHNT and CDR2 YENEEA. The CDR3 DNA reads as TGTGCCAGCAGCTCAAGGGACAGGGAATACAATGAGCAGTTCTTC. It specifies CASSSRDREYNEQFF.

The rearrangement joins TRBV24-1 to TRBJ2-2; no reliable D call. V lost 9 bases to trimming and J lost 1 base, with 5 bases between them. Germline V CDR1 and CDR2: KGHDR, SFDVKD. This CDR3 is built from 12 residues. This CDR3 is CATAGNTGELFF. CDR3 nucleotides: TGTGCCACCGCAGGGAACACCGGGGAGCTGTTTTTT.

This clone was seen a single time. The chain links TRBV6-6 to TRBJ2-2; D is undetermined. Germline assignment: CDR1 MNHNY and CDR2 SVGAGI (reference sequence). V lost 5 bases to trimming and J lost 8 bases, with 9 bases between them. There are 12 residues in the CDR3. CDR3 loop: CASSKEFGELFF. The DNA for the CDR3 is TGTGCCAGCAGTAAGGAGTTTGGGGAGCTGTTTTTT.

This chain links TRBV7-2 with TRBJ2-7; D uncertain. Trimming removed 1 base at V and 0 bases at J, with 7 bases between. Germline CDR1 is SGHTA and CDR2 is FQGNSA. The CDR3 runs to 14 residues. Here the CDR3 reads CASSLGPVSYEQYF. CDR3 sequence (DNA): TGTGCCAGCAGCTTAGGGCCCGTCTCCTACGAGCAGTACTTC. Filled out from reference TRBV7-2 and TRBJ2-7, the complete variable domain reads GAGVSQSPSNKVTEKGKDVELRCDPISGHTALYWYRQSLGQGLEFLIYFQGNSAPDKSGLPSDRFSAERTGGSVSTLTIQRTQQEDSAVYLCASSLGPVSYEQYFGPGTRLTVT.

The chain recombines TRBV5-1 with TRBJ2-3; 8 bases line up with TRBD2. The germline V gene encodes CDR1 SGHRS and CDR2 YFSETQ. The CDR3 loop spans 15 amino acids. Trimming took 0 bases from V and 6 from J; bases not matched to a gene: 6. The CDR3 region is CASSLEPAGADTQYF. The DNA for the CDR3 is TGCGCCAGCAGCTTGGAGCCAGCGGGAGCGGATACGCAGTATTTT.